This is a list of T cell receptor beta chains from one sample in a study of identical twins. TCRdb redid the calling of the 5' RACE reads with MiXCR, one entry per CDR3 protein. The sample contains hundreds of thousands of distinct CDR3 sequences, 8.6% of which appear only once. The same sample was also used in a study of yellow fever vaccine responses in identical twins.

Sequenced sample: PBMCs. These receptors were collected from a woman between 18 and 30 years old in good health. The CDR3 runs from the conserved cysteine through the conserved F or W. D genes are given only for firm matches. Expanded clones get a size class; other rows say once, few or many, or leave the size out.

D gene: -
V gene: TRBV27
clone size: -
J gene: TRBJ2-2
CDR3 DNA: TGTGCCAGCAGTCGGGCTATGGACACCGGGGAGCTGTTTTTT
CDR3 protein: CASSRAMDTGELFF

D gene: -
V gene: TRBV28
clone size: -
J gene: TRBJ2-7
CDR3 DNA: TGTGCCAGCACCCCGCGGCGTGTTCCCTACGAGCAGTACTTC
CDR3 protein: CASTPRRVPYEQYF

D gene: -
V gene: TRBV7-2
clone size: -
J gene: TRBJ2-6
CDR3 DNA: TGTGCCGTAGGGGGCTCTGGGGCCAACGTCCTGACTTTC
CDR3 protein: CAVGGSGANVLTF

D gene: TRBD2
V gene: TRBV5-1
clone size: -
J gene: TRBJ2-1
CDR3 DNA: TGCGCCAGCAGTCCCCGTCTACGGGTAGCGGGCTACAATGAGCAGTTCTTC
CDR3 protein: CASSPRLRVAGYNEQFF

D gene: TRBD1
V gene: TRBV25-1
clone size: many
J gene: TRBJ2-1
CDR3 DNA: TGTGCCAGCAGCCGGGACAGGGGTTCTGATGAGCAGTTCTTC
CDR3 protein: CASSRDRGSDEQFF

D gene: TRBD2
V gene: TRBV7-9
clone size: many
J gene: TRBJ2-1
CDR3 DNA: TGTGCCAGCAGCGTAAGACTAGCTGACGAGCAGTTCTTC
CDR3 protein: CASSVRLADEQFF

D gene: -
V gene: TRBV19
clone size: few
J gene: TRBJ2-2
CDR3 DNA: TGTGCCACACACCCCAACAGGGTAAAGGCCGGGGAGCTGTTTTTT
CDR3 protein: CATHPNRVKAGELFF

D gene: TRBD1
V gene: TRBV19
clone size: few
J gene: TRBJ1-6
CDR3 DNA: TGTGCCAGTATTGGGACAGGGCGGAATTCACCCCTCCACTTT
CDR3 protein: CASIGTGRNSPLHF

D gene: -
V gene: TRBV5-5
clone size: few
J gene: TRBJ2-1
CDR3 DNA: TGTGCCAGCAGCTCCGAATCGGGCTCCTACAATGAGCAGTTCTTC
CDR3 protein: CASSSESGSYNEQFF

D gene: -
V gene: TRBV20-1
clone size: few
J gene: TRBJ2-7
CDR3 DNA: TGCAGTGCTAGTGTCGGGATTGGGAACTACGAGCAGTACTTC
CDR3 protein: CSASVGIGNYEQYF

D gene: -
V gene: TRBV4-1
clone size: -
J gene: TRBJ2-3
CDR3 DNA: TGCGCCAGCAGCCCCTCAATTTCCCGCACAGATACGCAGTATTTT
CDR3 protein: CASSPSISRTDTQYF

D gene: TRBD1
V gene: TRBV29-1
clone size: -
J gene: TRBJ2-7
CDR3 DNA: TGCAGCGTTCGACGGACAGGGGGAGGCGAGCAGTACTTC
CDR3 protein: CSVRRTGGGEQYF

D gene: TRBD2
V gene: TRBV10-3
clone size: few
J gene: TRBJ2-1
CDR3 DNA: TGTGCCATCAGTGAACTAGTAGTAGGGGCGGGGGTGAACTACAATGAGCAGTTCTTC
CDR3 protein: CAISELVVGAGVNYNEQFF

D gene: TRBD2
V gene: TRBV29-1
clone size: -
J gene: TRBJ2-7
CDR3 DNA: TGCAGCGTTGTAGCGGGATACGAGCAGTACTTC
CDR3 protein: CSVVAGYEQYF

D gene: TRBD1
V gene: TRBV28
clone size: few
J gene: TRBJ2-4
CDR3 DNA: TGTGCCAGCACCAGGGGGACGGGTAAAAACATTCAGTACTTC
CDR3 protein: CASTRGTGKNIQYF

D gene: -
V gene: TRBV6-5
clone size: -
J gene: TRBJ2-7
CDR3 DNA: TGTGCCAGCAGTTCATCCTTAAAGACCTACGAGCAGTACTTC
CDR3 protein: CASSSSLKTYEQYF

D gene: -
V gene: TRBV6-2/TRBV6-3
clone size: -
J gene: TRBJ2-7
CDR3 DNA: TGTGCCAGCAGTTACTCATCAGGGGCAAACTACGAGCAGTACTTC
CDR3 protein: CASSYSSGANYEQYF

D gene: -
V gene: TRBV10-3
clone size: many
J gene: TRBJ2-3
CDR3 DNA: TGTGCCATCAGGCAAGTTAGCACAGATACGCAGTATTTT
CDR3 protein: CAIRQVSTDTQYF

D gene: -
V gene: TRBV27
clone size: few
J gene: TRBJ1-1
CDR3 DNA: TGTGCCAGCAGTTTGGGGGGGGGTGAAGCTTTCTTT
CDR3 protein: CASSLGGGEAFF

D gene: TRBD2
V gene: TRBV12-3/TRBV12-4
clone size: -
J gene: TRBJ2-7
CDR3 DNA: TGTGCCAGCAGTTTATGGCTAGCGGTCTCCTACGAGCAGTACTTC
CDR3 protein: CASSLWLAVSYEQYF

D gene: -
V gene: TRBV6-2/TRBV6-3
clone size: few
J gene: TRBJ2-7
CDR3 DNA: TGTGCCGAAGGGGGGAACGAGCAGTACTTC
CDR3 protein: CAEGGNEQYF

D gene: TRBD1
V gene: TRBV13
clone size: few
J gene: TRBJ1-2
CDR3 DNA: TGTGCCAGCAGCTCCAGACAGGGGCGGAACAATGGCTACACCTTC
CDR3 protein: CASSSRQGRNNGYTF

D gene: -
V gene: TRBV20-1
clone size: few
J gene: TRBJ2-7
CDR3 DNA: TGCAGTGCCAATTTAAGATGGGCCAGGGACGAGCAGTACTTC
CDR3 protein: CSANLRWARDEQYF

D gene: TRBD1
V gene: TRBV20-1
clone size: few
J gene: TRBJ2-2
CDR3 DNA: TGCAGTGCCTACGGGACAGGGACTAGGGAGCTGTTTTTT
CDR3 protein: CSAYGTGTRELFF

D gene: TRBD2
V gene: TRBV9
clone size: many
J gene: TRBJ2-1
CDR3 DNA: TGTGCCAGCAGCCCAAGGCAGGCGGGGGGAGAGCAGTTCTTC
CDR3 protein: CASSPRQAGGEQFF

D gene: -
V gene: TRBV30
clone size: -
J gene: TRBJ2-7
CDR3 DNA: TGTGCCTGGAGTGTAGCGCCCGAGCAGTACTTC
CDR3 protein: CAWSVAPEQYF

D gene: -
V gene: TRBV28
clone size: few
J gene: TRBJ2-7
CDR3 DNA: TGTGCCAGCAGGACAGTAAACAACTACGAGCAGTACTTC
CDR3 protein: CASRTVNNYEQYF